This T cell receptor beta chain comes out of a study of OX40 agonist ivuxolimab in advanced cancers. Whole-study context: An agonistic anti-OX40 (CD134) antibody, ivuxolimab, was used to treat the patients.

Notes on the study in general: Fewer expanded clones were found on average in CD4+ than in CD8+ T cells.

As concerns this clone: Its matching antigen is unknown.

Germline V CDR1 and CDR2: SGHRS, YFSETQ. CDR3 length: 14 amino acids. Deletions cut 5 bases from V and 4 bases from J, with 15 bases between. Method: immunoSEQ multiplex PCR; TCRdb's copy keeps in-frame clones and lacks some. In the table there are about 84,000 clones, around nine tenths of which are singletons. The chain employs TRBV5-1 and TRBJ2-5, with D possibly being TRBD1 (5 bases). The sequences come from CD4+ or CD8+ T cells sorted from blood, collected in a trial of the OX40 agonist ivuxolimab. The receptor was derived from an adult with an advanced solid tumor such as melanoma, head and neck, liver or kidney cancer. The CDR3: CASRPTAGPETQYF. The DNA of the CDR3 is TGCGCCAGCAGGCCCACAGCAGGGCCAGAGACCCAGTACTTC.